The TCR beta chain under discussion was sequenced for a study of post-analysis software for immune sequencing data. Study results and caveats: Roughly five TRBV segments occurring more often in patients than controls included TRBV5-6, TRBV5-1 and TRBV20-1.

CDR3 length: 15 amino acids. Germline loops: CDR1 LGHDT, CDR2 YNNKEL (reference sequence). V was shortened by 4 bases and J by 3 bases, with 15 bases between the two germline ends. This clonotype was seen more than once but under ten times. Its antigen is currently unknown. Unique molecular identifiers were built into the TCR beta cDNA libraries. Each CDR3 protein gets one entry after TCRdb re-called the PCR reads with MiXCR. The data show roughly 410,000 distinct CDR3 sequences, with 30% to 45% seen just once and around 15% held by the top ten. Source material: blood. The receptor's source is a girl aged 10 to 17 with multiple sclerosis. The V and J genes are TRBV3-1 and TRBJ1-2; D may be TRBD1 (5 bases). CDR3 nucleotide sequence: TGTGCCAGCAGCCCTACCGACAGTGAGGACTATGGCTACACCTTC. This gives the protein CASSPTDSEDYGYTF.